This T cell receptor beta chain was sequenced during a study of T cell changes during pregnancy in multiple sclerosis. This table comes from immunoSEQ multiplex PCR, and its TCRdb copy is limited to in-frame clones, with some not included. Counted here are approximately 9,000 clones, approximately 86% occurring once; the ten biggest clones make up around a sixth. The CDR3 is made up of 15 amino acids. Per germline, CDR1 PRHDT and CDR2 FYEKMQ (reference sequence). V was clipped by 4 bases and J by 3 bases; unmatched bases: 6. The sequence was collected from a female donor in good health, enrolled as a control in a pregnancy study. The chain recombines TRBV13 with TRBJ2-7; 10 nucleotides match TRBD1. The specimen was CD8+ T cells from peripheral blood mononuclear cells, collected in the third trimester of pregnancy. CDR3 loop: CASSSGTGANYEQYF. The CDR3 coding sequence is TGTGCCAGCAGCTCTGGGACAGGGGCGAACTACGAGCAGTACTTC.